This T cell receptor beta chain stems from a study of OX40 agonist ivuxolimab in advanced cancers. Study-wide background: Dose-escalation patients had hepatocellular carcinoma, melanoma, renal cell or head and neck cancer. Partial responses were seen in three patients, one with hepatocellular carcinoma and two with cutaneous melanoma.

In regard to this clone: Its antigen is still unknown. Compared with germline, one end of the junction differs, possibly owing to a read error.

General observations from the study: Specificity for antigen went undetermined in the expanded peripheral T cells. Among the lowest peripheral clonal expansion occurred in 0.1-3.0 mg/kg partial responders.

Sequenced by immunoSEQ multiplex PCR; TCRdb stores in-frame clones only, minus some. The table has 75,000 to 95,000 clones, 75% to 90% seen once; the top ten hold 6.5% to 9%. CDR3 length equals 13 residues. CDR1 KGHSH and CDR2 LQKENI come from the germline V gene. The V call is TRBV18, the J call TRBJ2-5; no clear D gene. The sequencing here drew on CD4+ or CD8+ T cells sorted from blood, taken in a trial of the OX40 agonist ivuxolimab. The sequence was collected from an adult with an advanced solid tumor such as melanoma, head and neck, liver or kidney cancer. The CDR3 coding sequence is TGTACCAGCTCACCACCAGGAATGGAGACCCAGTACTTC. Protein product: CTSSPPGMETQYF.